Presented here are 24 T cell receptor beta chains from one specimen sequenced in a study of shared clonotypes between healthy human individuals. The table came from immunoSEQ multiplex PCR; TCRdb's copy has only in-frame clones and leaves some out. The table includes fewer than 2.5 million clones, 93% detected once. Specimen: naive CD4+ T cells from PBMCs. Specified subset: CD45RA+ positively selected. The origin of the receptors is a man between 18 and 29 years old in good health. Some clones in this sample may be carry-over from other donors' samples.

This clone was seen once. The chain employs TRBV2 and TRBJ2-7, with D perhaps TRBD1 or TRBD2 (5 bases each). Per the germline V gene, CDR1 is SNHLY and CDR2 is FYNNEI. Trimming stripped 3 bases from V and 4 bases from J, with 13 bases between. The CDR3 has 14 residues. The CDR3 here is CASSDWDRIYEQYF. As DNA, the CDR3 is TGTGCCAGCAGTGATTGGGACCGTATATACGAGCAGTACTTC.

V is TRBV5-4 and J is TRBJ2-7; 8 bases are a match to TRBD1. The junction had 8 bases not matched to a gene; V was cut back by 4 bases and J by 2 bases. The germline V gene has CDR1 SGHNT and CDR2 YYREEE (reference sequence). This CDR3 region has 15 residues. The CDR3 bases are TGTGCCAGCAGCGCTGGACAGGGCCTCACCTACGAGCAGTACTTC. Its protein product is CASSAGQGLTYEQYF.

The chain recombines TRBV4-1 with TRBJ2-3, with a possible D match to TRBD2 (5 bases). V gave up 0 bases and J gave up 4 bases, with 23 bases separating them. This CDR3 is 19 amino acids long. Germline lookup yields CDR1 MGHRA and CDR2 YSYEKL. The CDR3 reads CASSQDLWAGNNWADTQYF. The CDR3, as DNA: TGCGCCAGCAGCCAAGATCTCTGGGCGGGTAATAATTGGGCAGATACGCAGTATTTT.

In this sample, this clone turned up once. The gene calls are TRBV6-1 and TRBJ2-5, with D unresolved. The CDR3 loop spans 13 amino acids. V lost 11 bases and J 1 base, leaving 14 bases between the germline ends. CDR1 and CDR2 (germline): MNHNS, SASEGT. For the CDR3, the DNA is TGTGCCGCTACCTTCGAGATCCAAGAGACCCAGTACTTC. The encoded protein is CAATFEIQETQYF.

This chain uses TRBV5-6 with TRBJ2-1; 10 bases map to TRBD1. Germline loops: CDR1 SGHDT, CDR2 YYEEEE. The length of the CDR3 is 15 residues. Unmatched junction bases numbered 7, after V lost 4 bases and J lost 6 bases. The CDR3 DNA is TGTGCCAGCAGCGTCCGGGACAGGGGACCCAATGAGCAGTTCTTC. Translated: CASSVRDRGPNEQFF.

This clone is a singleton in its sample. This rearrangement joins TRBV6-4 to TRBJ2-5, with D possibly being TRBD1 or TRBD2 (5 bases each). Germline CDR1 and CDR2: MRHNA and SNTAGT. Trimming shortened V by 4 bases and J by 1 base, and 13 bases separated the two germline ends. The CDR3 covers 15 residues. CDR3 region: CASSAQPGRQETQYF. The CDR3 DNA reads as TGTGCCAGCAGTGCCCAACCGGGACGCCAAGAGACCCAGTACTTC.

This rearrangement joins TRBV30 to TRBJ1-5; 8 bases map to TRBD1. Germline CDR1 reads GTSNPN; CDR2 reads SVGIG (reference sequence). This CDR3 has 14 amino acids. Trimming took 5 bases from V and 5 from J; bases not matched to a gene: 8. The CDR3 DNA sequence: TGTGCCTGGTCAAAGGGACAGGTCGATCAGCCCCAGCATTTT. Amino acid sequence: CAWSKGQVDQPQHF.

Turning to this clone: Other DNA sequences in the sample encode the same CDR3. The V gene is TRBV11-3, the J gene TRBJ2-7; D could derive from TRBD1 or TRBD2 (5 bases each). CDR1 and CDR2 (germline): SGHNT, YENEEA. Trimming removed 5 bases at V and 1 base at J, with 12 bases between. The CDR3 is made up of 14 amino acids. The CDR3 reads CASSPAGASYEQYF. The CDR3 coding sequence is TGTGCCAGCAGCCCCGCCGGGGCGTCCTACGAGCAGTACTTC.

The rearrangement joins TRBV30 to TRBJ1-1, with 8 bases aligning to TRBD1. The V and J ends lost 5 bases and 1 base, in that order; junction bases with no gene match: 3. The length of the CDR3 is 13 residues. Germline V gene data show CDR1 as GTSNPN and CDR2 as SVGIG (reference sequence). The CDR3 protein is CAWGTGQNTEAFF. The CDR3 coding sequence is TGTGCCTGGGGGACAGGCCAGAACACTGAAGCTTTCTTT.

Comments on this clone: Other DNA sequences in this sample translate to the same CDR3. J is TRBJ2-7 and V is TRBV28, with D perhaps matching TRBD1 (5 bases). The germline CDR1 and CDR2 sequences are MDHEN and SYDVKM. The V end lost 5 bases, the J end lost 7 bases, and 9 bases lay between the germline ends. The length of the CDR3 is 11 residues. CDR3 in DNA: TGTGCCAGCAGTCGTAGGGGTGAGCAGTACTTC. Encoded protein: CASSRRGEQYF.

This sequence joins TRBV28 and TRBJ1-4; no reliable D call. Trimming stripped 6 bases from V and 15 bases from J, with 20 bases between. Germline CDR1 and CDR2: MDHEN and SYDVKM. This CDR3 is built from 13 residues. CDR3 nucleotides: TGTGCCAGCAGGGAGTTTCGGGCTGAGTATTTGTTTTTT. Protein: CASREFRAEYLFF.

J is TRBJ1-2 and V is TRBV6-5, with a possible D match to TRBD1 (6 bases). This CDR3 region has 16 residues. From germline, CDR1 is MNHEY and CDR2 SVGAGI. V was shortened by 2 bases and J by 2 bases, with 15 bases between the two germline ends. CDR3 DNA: TGTGCCAGCAGTTACGCCTACAGGGCGGGGAACTATGGCTACACCTTC. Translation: CASSYAYRAGNYGYTF.

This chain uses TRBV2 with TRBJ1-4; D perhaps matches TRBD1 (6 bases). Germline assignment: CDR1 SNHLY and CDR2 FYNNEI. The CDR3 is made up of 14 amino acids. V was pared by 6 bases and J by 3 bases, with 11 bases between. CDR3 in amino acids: CASSLEGANEKLFF. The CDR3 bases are TGTGCCAGCAGCCTAGAGGGGGCTAATGAAAAACTGTTTTTT.

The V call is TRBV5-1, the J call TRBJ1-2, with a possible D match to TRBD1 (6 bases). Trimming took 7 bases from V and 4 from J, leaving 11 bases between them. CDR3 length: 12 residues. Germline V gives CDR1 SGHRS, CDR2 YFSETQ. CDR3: CASSIRGYGYTF. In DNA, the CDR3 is TGCGCCAGCTCCATCAGGGGCTATGGCTACACCTTC.

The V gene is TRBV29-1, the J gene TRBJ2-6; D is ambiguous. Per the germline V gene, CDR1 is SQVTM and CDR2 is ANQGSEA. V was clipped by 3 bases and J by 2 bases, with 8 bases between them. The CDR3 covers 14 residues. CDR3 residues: CSVDVAAGANVLTF. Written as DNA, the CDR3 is TGCAGCGTTGATGTGGCTGCTGGGGCCAACGTCCTGACTTTC.

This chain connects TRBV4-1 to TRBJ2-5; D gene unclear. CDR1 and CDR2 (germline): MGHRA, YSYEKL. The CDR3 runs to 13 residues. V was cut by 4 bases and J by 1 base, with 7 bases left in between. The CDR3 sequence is CASSLWAQETQYF. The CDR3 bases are TGCGCCAGCAGCCTCTGGGCCCAAGAGACCCAGTACTTC.

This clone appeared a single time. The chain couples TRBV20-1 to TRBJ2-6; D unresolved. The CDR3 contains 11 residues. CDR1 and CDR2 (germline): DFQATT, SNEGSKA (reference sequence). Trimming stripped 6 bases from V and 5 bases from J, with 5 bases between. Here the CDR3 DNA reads TGCAGTGCCCCCCGGGCCAACGTCCTGACTTTC. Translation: CSAPRANVLTF.

This chain's CDR3 is CASSHSVQETQYF. Here the CDR3 DNA reads TGTGCCAGCAGCCATAGCGTACAAGAGACCCAGTACTTC. This sequence joins TRBV6-6 and TRBJ2-5, with D possibly being TRBD2 (5 bases). This CDR3 has 13 residues. With 6 bases removed from V and 2 bases from J, the gap between germline ends came to 10 bases. Germline CDR1 is MNHNY and CDR2 is SVGAGI (reference sequence).

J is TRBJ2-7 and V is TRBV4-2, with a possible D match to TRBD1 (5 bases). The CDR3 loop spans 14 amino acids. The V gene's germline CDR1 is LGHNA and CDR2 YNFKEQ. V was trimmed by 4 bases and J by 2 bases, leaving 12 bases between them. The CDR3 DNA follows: TGTGCCAGCAGCCCCGCGGACACAACCTACGAGCAGTACTTC. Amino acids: CASSPADTTYEQYF.

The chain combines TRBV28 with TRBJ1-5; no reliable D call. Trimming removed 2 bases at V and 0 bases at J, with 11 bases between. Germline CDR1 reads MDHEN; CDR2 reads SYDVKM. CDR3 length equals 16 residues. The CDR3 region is CASSLLGDPSNQPQHF. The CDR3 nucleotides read TGTGCCAGCAGTTTACTCGGAGACCCTAGCAATCAGCCCCAGCATTTT.

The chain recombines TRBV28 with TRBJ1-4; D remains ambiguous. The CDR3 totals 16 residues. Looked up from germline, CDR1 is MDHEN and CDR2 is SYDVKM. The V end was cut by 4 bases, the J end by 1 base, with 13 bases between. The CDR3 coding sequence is TGTGCCAGCAGTTCGACCCCGGAGATAACTAATGAAAAACTGTTTTTT. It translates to CASSSTPEITNEKLFF.

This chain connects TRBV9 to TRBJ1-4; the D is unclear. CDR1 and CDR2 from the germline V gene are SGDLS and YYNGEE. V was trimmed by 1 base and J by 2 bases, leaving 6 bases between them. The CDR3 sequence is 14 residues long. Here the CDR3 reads CASSVLATNEKLFF. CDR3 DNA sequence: TGTGCCAGCAGCGTACTTGCGACTAATGAAAAACTGTTTTTT.

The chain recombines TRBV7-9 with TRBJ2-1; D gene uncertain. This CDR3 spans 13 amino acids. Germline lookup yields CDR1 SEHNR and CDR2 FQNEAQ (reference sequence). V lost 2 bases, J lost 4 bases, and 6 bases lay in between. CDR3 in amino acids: CASSLTHYNEQFF. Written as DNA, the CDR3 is TGTGCCAGCAGCTTAACCCATTACAATGAGCAGTTCTTC.

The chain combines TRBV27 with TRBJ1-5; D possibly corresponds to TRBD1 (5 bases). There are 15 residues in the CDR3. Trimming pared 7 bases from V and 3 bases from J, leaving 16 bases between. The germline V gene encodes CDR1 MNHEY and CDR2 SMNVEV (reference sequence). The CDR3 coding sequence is TGTGCCAGCACCACCGCGGGGGGGGACAATCAGCCCCAGCATTTT. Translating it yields CASTTAGGDNQPQHF.